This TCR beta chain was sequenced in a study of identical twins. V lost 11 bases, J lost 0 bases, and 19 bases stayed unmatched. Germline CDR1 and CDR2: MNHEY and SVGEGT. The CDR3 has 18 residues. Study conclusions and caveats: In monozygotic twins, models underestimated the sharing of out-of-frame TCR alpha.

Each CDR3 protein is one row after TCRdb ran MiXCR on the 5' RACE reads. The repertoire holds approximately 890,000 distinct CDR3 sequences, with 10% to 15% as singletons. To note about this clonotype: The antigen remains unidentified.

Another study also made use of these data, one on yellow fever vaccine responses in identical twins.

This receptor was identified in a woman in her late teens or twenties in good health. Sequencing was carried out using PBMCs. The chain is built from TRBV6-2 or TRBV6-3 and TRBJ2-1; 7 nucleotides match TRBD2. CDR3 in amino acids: CAGGVAPQSKSSYNEQFF. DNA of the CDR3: TGTGCCGGGGGGGTGGCCCCTCAGTCCAAGAGCTCCTACAATGAGCAGTTCTTC.